This T cell receptor (beta chain) was identified during a study of PD-L1 blockade in urothelial cancer. The assay was immunoSEQ multiplex PCR, and TCRdb's table has in-frame clones only and misses some. The sample has tens of thousands of clones; 84% are singletons. Time point denoted: pretreatment peripheral blood. Germline CDR1 GTSNPN, CDR2 SVGIG (reference sequence). Trimming took 1 base from V and 9 from J, leaving 24 bases between them. The CDR3 covers 16 residues. The sequences come from PBMCs, collected around atezolizumab (anti-PD-L1) treatment. The chain has TRBV30 and TRBJ2-5, with D possibly being TRBD2 (8 bases). The sequence derives from a woman between 65 and 79 years old with urothelial cancer. The CDR3 loop is CAWSAAGLVETGAQYF. CDR3 DNA sequence: TGTGCCTGGAGTGCCGCGGGACTAGTTGAAACAGGGGCCCAGTACTTC.